These 13 T cell receptor beta chains originate from one sample sequenced in a study of blood T cell repertoires in COVID-19. Some clones are missing from TCRdb's copy, which holds only in-frame ones; the method was immunoSEQ multiplex PCR. The sample contains approximately 230,000 clones, approximately 80% of which appear only once. Input material: PBMCs or T cells enriched from blood (not recorded which). These receptors all come from a man between 40 and 49 years old who had recovered from COVID-19.

The chain joins TRBV6-1 to TRBJ1-1; D remains unclear. Germline V gives CDR1 MNHNS, CDR2 SASEGT. With 2 bases removed from V and 0 bases from J, the gap between germline ends came to 10 bases. The CDR3 totals 15 residues. In DNA, the CDR3 is TGTGCCAGCAGTGAATATCAAGCCCTGAACACTGAAGCTTTCTTT. Translating gives CASSEYQALNTEAFF.

The genes are TRBV3-1 (or the pseudogene TRBV3-2) and TRBJ2-3, with D maybe TRBD1 (5 bases). This CDR3 has 15 amino acids. CDR1 and CDR2 (germline): LGHDT, YNNKEL (reference sequence). V was trimmed by 3 bases and J by 0 bases, leaving 10 bases between them. CDR3 loop: CASSQLRVSTDTQYF. The CDR3, as DNA: TGTGCCAGCAGCCAGCTCAGGGTTAGCACAGATACGCAGTATTTT.

The chain employs TRBV6-4 and TRBJ1-2; D call uncertain. The germline V gene has CDR1 MRHNA and CDR2 SNTAGT. Trimming took 2 bases from V and 2 from J, leaving 6 bases between them. The CDR3 length is 13 residues. The CDR3 here is CASSDGGNYGYTF. The CDR3 DNA reads TGTGCCAGCAGTGACGGAGGGAACTATGGCTACACCTTC.

This chain links TRBV2 with TRBJ2-2, with D possibly TRBD2 on 6 matching bases. CDR1 SNHLY and CDR2 FYNNEI come from the germline V gene. Trimming left V 6 bases short and J 3 bases short, with 11 bases between. The length of the CDR3 is 14 residues. CDR3 amino acids: CASSGAGDTGELFF. The CDR3 nucleotides are TGTGCCAGCAGCGGAGCGGGTGACACCGGGGAGCTGTTTTTT.

The V and J genes are TRBV12-3 or TRBV12-4 and TRBJ1-1; tentatively, D is TRBD1 (5 bases). V lost 7 bases and J 6 bases, leaving 15 bases between the germline ends. The CDR3 consists of 13 residues. The CDR3 DNA sequence: TGTGCCAGCACCATAGGAGGAGGGGCTGAAGCTTTCTTT. The encoded protein is CASTIGGGAEAFF.

The chain uses TRBV3-1 (or the pseudogene TRBV3-2) and TRBJ2-3, with D unresolved. From germline, CDR1 is LGHDT and CDR2 YNNKEL (reference sequence). CDR3 length: 14 amino acids. V dropped 4 bases and J dropped 6 bases, with 14 bases sitting between them. The CDR3 protein is CASSPYIGWDTQYF. CDR3 DNA sequence: TGTGCCAGCAGCCCCTACATCGGGTGGGATACGCAGTATTTT.

The chain couples TRBV7-2 to TRBJ2-4; 7 positions match TRBD1. Trimming at V came to 2 bases and at J to 8 bases, leaving 6 bases not matched to a gene. From germline, CDR1 is SGHTA and CDR2 FQGNSA. This CDR3 spans 14 amino acids. DNA of the CDR3: TGTGCCAGCAGCTTATCCGACAGGGTACACATTCAGTACTTC. As protein: CASSLSDRVHIQYF.

The chain recombines TRBV21-1 with TRBJ1-4; whether TRBD1, the table's D call, matches the DNA was not checked. TRBV21-1 is described as a pseudogene. The CDR3 totals 14 residues. The CDR3 region is CASSKEGRAEKLFF. DNA for the CDR3: TGTGCCAGCAGCAAAGAGGGCAGGGCTGAAAAACTGTTTTTT.

This chain links TRBV7-7 with TRBJ2-3; 12 bases agree with TRBD1. Germline CDR1 reads SSHAT; CDR2 reads FNYEAQ (reference sequence). There are 17 residues in the CDR3. With 5 bases clipped from V and 5 bases from J, the junction kept 11 bases outside the gene matches. CDR3 sequence (DNA): TGTGCCAGCAGCCCCTTAACGGGACAGGGGGCTGAAGATACGCAGTATTTT. Amino acids: CASSPLTGQGAEDTQYF.

V is TRBV14 and J is TRBJ2-7; 9 bases fit TRBD2. Germline assignment: CDR1 SGHDN and CDR2 FVKESK. This CDR3 is 15 amino acids long. The J segment lost 4 bases and the V segment lost 1 base, leaving 5 bases of the junction unmatched. CDR3 nucleotides: TGTGCCAGCAGCCAAGGGGCTCTAGCGGGATACGAGCAGTACTTC. It specifies CASSQGALAGYEQYF.

The chain joins TRBV7-9 to TRBJ1-6; perhaps TRBD1 as D (6 bases). Looked up from germline, CDR1 is SEHNR and CDR2 is FQNEAQ (reference sequence). The CDR3 runs to 15 residues. V lost 5 bases, J lost 7 bases, and 15 bases lay in between. CDR3 sequence reads: CASSPLQGHNSPLHF. The CDR3 bases are TGTGCCAGCAGCCCTCTACAGGGTCACAATTCACCCCTCCACTTT.

The chain couples TRBV10-3 to TRBJ2-5, with 10 bases identical to TRBD2. V dropped 4 bases and J dropped 5; count of bases not matched to a gene: 1. Germline CDR1 is ENHRY and CDR2 is SYGVKD. This CDR3 is built from 13 residues. The CDR3 protein is CAISVGLAETQYF. In DNA form, the CDR3 reads TGTGCCATCAGTGTGGGACTAGCGGAGACCCAGTACTTC.

The CDR3 is CASWNLAGREDNEQFF. CDR3 coding DNA: TGTGCCAGCTGGAACCTAGCGGGGCGGGAGGACAATGAGCAGTTCTTC. J is TRBJ2-1 and V is TRBV18, with TRBD2 matching 9 bases. The CDR3 is made up of 16 amino acids. Germline CDR1 reads KGHSH; CDR2 reads LQKENI. The V segment lost 7 bases and the J segment 5 bases; nucleotides outside the gene matches: 12. The variable domain in full, completed from reference TRBV18 and TRBJ2-1, reads NAGVMQNPRHLVRRRGQEARLRCSPMKGHSHVYWYRQLPEEGLKFMVYLQKENIIDESGMPKERFSAEFPKEGPSILRIQQVVRGDSAAYFCASWNLAGREDNEQFFGPGTRLTVL.